This entry describes one T cell receptor beta chain. What it binds is not known. The data belong to a study of T cell responses to AZD1222 COVID-19 vaccine. Study-level results: Clonal diversity may have been underestimated in mostly white British donors. Spike-specific TCR depth and breadth grew after two AZD1222 doses. Within unmutated variant regions lay the reported targets of nearly half of spike-specific TCRs. Only five to seven AZD1222 recipients tested seropositive at baseline.

Sequenced by immunoSEQ multiplex PCR; TCRdb stores in-frame clones only, minus some. This table has some 150,000 clones, 90% to 95% appearing once. Germline V gives CDR1 MNHNS, CDR2 SASEGT. This CDR3 contains 13 residues. Deletions cut 6 bases from V and 1 base from J, with 6 bases between. This TCR came from an adult in good health. The material sequenced was peripheral blood, taken on day 0 of MenACWY control vaccination. The rearrangement uses TRBV6-1 and TRBJ2-2; D gene ambiguous. In nucleotides, the CDR3 is TGTGCCAGCAGCCGAGTGAACACCGGGGAGCTGTTTTTT. This translates into CASSRVNTGELFF.